These 8 T cell receptor beta chains came from one sample sequenced in a study of T cell responses to AZD1222 COVID-19 vaccine. Produced via immunoSEQ multiplex PCR; TCRdb's table is partial and in-frame only. Here the sample spans around 89,000 clones, approximately 91% being singletons. Sequenced here: peripheral blood, sampled on day 0 of AZD1222 vaccination. The receptors shown here come from an adult in good health.

This chain links TRBV6-5 with TRBJ1-2; tentative D call: TRBD1 (5 bases). The germline V and J ends were trimmed by 8 bases and 3 bases, with 16 bases remaining between them. This CDR3 has 14 amino acids. The germline V gene has CDR1 MNHEY and CDR2 SVGAGI. The DNA of the CDR3 is TGTGCCAGCGGGGCCGGGACCACGGACTATGGCTACACCTTC. Protein product: CASGAGTTDYGYTF.

The chain couples TRBV7-2 to TRBJ2-7, with D perhaps TRBD1 or TRBD2 (5 bases each). In germline, CDR1 is SGHTA, CDR2 FQGNSA. This CDR3 region has 18 residues. V lost 0 bases to trimming and J lost 2 bases, with 20 bases between them. CDR3 amino acids: CASSLAGVAKPYPYEQYF. The CDR3 coding sequence is TGTGCCAGCAGCTTAGCGGGGGTGGCGAAACCTTACCCCTACGAGCAGTACTTC. Complete variable domain (other parts from reference TRBV7-2 and TRBJ2-7): GAGVSQSPSNKVTEKGKDVELRCDPISGHTALYWYRQSLGQGLEFLIYFQGNSAPDKSGLPSDRFSAERTGGSVSTLTIQRTQQEDSAVYLCASSLAGVAKPYPYEQYFGPGTRLTVT.

This chain links TRBV6-6 with TRBJ1-6; 9 bases match TRBD1. CDR1 is MNHNY, CDR2 SVGAGI, per germline (reference sequence). The CDR3 sequence is 15 residues long. The ends lost 6 bases at V and 7 bases at J; junction bases unmatched: 7. CDR3 coding DNA: TGTGCCAGCAGCCGAACCGACAGGGGGAATTCACCCCTCCACTTT. Translating it yields CASSRTDRGNSPLHF.

The chain employs TRBV27 and TRBJ2-7; 8 bases are shared with TRBD1. This CDR3 spans 15 amino acids. The junction had 3 bases not matched to a gene; V was cut back by 2 bases and J by 0 bases. CDR1 MNHEY and CDR2 SMNVEV come from the germline V gene (reference sequence). The CDR3 DNA reads as TGTGCCAGCAGTTTACGACAGGGGCTCTCCTACGAGCAGTACTTC. Its protein product is CASSLRQGLSYEQYF.

This sequence joins TRBV12-3 or TRBV12-4 and TRBJ1-1, with D unclear. The CDR3 has 11 residues. V shed 4 bases and J shed 4 bases, with 4 bases lying between them. This CDR3 reads CASSSRTEAFF. Written as DNA, the CDR3 is TGTGCCAGCAGTTCGCGCACTGAAGCTTTCTTT.

The CDR3 loop is CASSIPTGATYQPQHF. The CDR3 DNA is TGTGCCAGTAGTATTCCGACAGGGGCGACATATCAGCCCCAGCATTTT. V gene TRBV19 combines with J gene TRBJ1-5; 8 bases map to TRBD1. Trimming at V came to 3 bases and at J to 5 bases, leaving 9 bases not matched to a gene. Germline V CDR1 and CDR2: LNHDA, SQIVND (reference sequence). The CDR3 is 16 amino acids.

This clone was counted a single time. V and J are TRBV28 and TRBJ1-1; D not certain. The germline V gene has CDR1 MDHEN and CDR2 SYDVKM. Trimming left V 9 bases short and J 8 bases short, with 22 bases between. CDR3 length: 14 residues. The CDR3 nucleotides are TGTGCCAGTAAAATTGCGGGCACGCCTAGGGAAGCTTTCTTT. Translation gives CASKIAGTPREAFF.

The chain couples TRBV19 to TRBJ1-3, with unresolved D. This CDR3 is 13 amino acids long. Germline lookup yields CDR1 LNHDA and CDR2 SQIVND (reference sequence). Trimming shortened V by 8 bases and J by 4 bases, and 12 bases separated the two germline ends. CDR3: CASRGGQGNTIYF. CDR3 sequence (DNA): TGTGCCAGTCGAGGCGGTCAGGGAAACACCATATATTTT.